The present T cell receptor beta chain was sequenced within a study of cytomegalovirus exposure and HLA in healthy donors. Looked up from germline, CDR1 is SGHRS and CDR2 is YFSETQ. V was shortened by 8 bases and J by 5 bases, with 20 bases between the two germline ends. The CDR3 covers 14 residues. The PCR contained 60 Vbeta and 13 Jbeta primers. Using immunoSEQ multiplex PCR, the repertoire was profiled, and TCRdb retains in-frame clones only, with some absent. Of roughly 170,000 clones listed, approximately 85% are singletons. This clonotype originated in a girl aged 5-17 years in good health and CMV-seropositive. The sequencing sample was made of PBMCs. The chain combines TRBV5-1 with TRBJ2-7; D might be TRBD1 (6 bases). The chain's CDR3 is CASSPQGDGDEQYF. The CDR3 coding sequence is TGCGCCAGTTCCCCACAGGGAGATGGGGACGAGCAGTACTTC.